One TCR beta chain is described in this entry. The germline V gene has CDR1 SNHLY and CDR2 FYNNEI. With V trimmed by 8 bases and J by 2 bases, 9 bases remained unmatched. The CDR3 totals 15 residues. Unique molecular identifiers were in the cDNA, with template-switch universal primer binding. From the 5' RACE reads, TCRdb called clonotypes with MiXCR, one entry per CDR3 protein. The sample holds 1.5 million to 2 million distinct CDR3 sequences, under 35% seen once. This sample stems from a study of identical twins. The sample was cord blood. V and J are TRBV2 and TRBJ2-5; 9 nucleotides align to TRBD2. The clonotype was recovered from a newborn girl in good health. CDR3 residues: CASDRLAAQQETQYF. In nucleotides, the CDR3 is TGTGCCAGCGATCGACTAGCGGCCCAACAAGAGACCCAGTACTTC.